The present TCR beta chain was sequenced within a study of blood T cell repertoires in COVID-19. Comment on this clone: This specimen includes other DNA sequences encoding the same CDR3.

V was shortened by 2 bases and J by 5 bases, with 9 bases between the two germline ends. The CDR3 runs to 14 residues. Germline CDR1 MNHEY, CDR2 SVGAGI. Using immunoSEQ multiplex PCR, the repertoire was profiled, and TCRdb retains in-frame clones only, with some absent. The sample gives a few hundred thousand clones, approximately 88% of which show up once; 1.8% is in the top ten. Sequenced: PBMCs or T cells enriched from blood (not recorded which). The V gene is TRBV6-5, the J gene TRBJ2-2; D possibly corresponds to TRBD1 (5 bases). This clonotype originated in a woman aged 40 to 50 who had recovered from COVID-19. The CDR3 bases are TGTGCCAGCAGTTACGACTCAGGGACCGGGGAGCTGTTTTTT. Amino acid sequence: CASSYDSGTGELFF.